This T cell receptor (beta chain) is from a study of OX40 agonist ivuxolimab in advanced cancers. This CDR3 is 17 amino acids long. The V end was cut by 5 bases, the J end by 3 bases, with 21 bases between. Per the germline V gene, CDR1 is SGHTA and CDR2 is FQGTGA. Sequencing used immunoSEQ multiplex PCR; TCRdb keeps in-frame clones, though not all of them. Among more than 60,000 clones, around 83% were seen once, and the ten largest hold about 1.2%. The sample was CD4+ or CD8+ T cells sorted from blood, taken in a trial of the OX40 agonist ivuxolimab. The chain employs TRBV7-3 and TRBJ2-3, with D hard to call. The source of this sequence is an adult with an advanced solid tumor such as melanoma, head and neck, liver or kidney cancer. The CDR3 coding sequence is TGTGCCAGCAGCATCCGGCAGAGTAGTCCCCCGACAGATACGCAGTATTTT. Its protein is CASSIRQSSPPTDTQYF.